The subject of this entry is one T cell receptor beta chain. The antigen it binds to is not known. The input lacks base qualities; no much larger clone sits a single base away. The data derive from a study of cytotoxic CD8 clonotypes in ibrutinib-treated CLL (dated by TCRdb to the early 2020s). Describing the broader study: In this cohort, around 15 patients were treatment-naive and about a dozen were relapsed/refractory, while some 18 had unmutated IGHV. Cryopreserved peripheral blood mononuclear cells were collected at three points: before therapy, at response, and at either sustained remission or disease progression. Of the approximately 91 people in the trial, 26 had longitudinal samples available. Responses were partial in about 25 patients and complete in 2; after median approximately 67 months follow-up, about 14 stayed in remission and roughly twelve progressed. An average of around 260,000 productive templates and 80,000 to 95,000 productive rearrangements was obtained per sample. Samples at response were collected after a median of about 12 months of treatment, with a range of about 6 to 36 months. Patients were still on ibrutinib when every remission and progressive disease sample was collected.

This specimen's time point label, interpreted: roughly 25 months on ibrutinib. About 2 micrograms of genomic DNA were extracted from cryopreserved PBMCs for TCR beta library preparation. Longitudinal blood samples from CLL patients on ibrutinib monotherapy underwent high-throughput TCR beta sequencing. The patients took part in an open-label, single-center phase 2 trial of ibrutinib monotherapy. On a MiSeq, deep resolution sequencing aimed for a depth between 1 in 1 million and 1 in 200,000 T cells, with each clonotype covered 10x on average. The immunoSEQ hsTCRB Kit was used to generate TCR beta libraries. The original methods were these. ImmunoSEQ Data Assistant and ImmunoSEQ Analyzer were used for data analysis, and V, D and J genes were assigned according to IMGT definitions. Clonality, which ranges from 0 to 1, was calculated by subtracting the normalized Shannon entropy of productive rearrangement frequencies from one. Only overrepresented clonotypes making up at least 0.05% of each patient's repertoire were included in the public clonotype analysis. About twelve repertoires from age-matched healthy donors, obtained from immuneACCESS, served as clonality controls. TCRdb took this table from immuneACCESS and kept in-frame rearrangements with V and J called. Such tables lack part of the clones; where checked against another copy, unresolved V genes explain under half of the gap, and the rest is unexplained. That table supplies the V and J calls and clone size; D and trimming were determined from the DNA. The sample contains about 150,000 clones, 75% to 80% of them found a single time. The top ten clonotypes cover about 4.7% of the sample.

The research as a whole found: An increase in clonality was observed at ibrutinib response, with clonality remaining stable during sustained remission and falling back toward baseline at progression. Lymph node repertoires were not examined, and the timing of sampling was not matched between patients in sustained remission and those whose disease progressed. At baseline, clonality was higher than in age-matched healthy donors and showed a strong correlation with circulating CD8+ T-cell counts. Public clonotypes were rare and either contracted or stayed stable during treatment, and the rise in clonality at ibrutinib response reflected the expansion of private clonotypes.

From the cysteine up to the phenylalanine, the CDR3 has a length of 12 residues. The entry retains the CDR3 DNA only, 36 bases that are in frame from base 1. The germline V gene provides CDR1 SGHTA and CDR2 FQGNSA. At the junction V is shortened by 3 bases and J by 5 bases, with 6 bases in between. This specimen was PBMCs, taken after 24 months of ibrutinib treatment. This clonotype was obtained from a human donor with chronic lymphocytic leukemia. Recombination connected TRBV7-2 to TRBJ2-3; no D gene is confidently identified. At the DNA level, the sequence is TGTGCCAGCAGCTTTCTCCGAGATACGCAGTATTTT. This translates into CASSFLRDTQYF.